The next 27 T cell receptor beta chains were all read from a single sample in a study of T cell repertoires in cytomegalovirus infection. Which antigens these TCRs recognize remains unknown. MiXCR, applied by TCRdb to the reads, yields one record per CDR3 protein. Seen here are tens of thousands of distinct CDR3 sequences, about a fifth observed once, and the top ten hold approximately 90%. The sample was CD8+ T cells from cultured PBMCs, taken from culture after CMV antigen stimulation. The receptors stem from a human donor in good health (CMV status not recorded). Some clones in this sample may be carry-over from other donors' samples.

V is TRBV10-1 and J is TRBJ1-1; D is ambiguous. CDR1 and CDR2 (germline): WNHNN, SYGVQD (reference sequence). Trimming took 3 bases from V and 3 from J, leaving 11 bases between them. CDR3 length equals 14 residues. CDR3 sequence: CASSDSRPDTEAFF. CDR3 nucleotide sequence: TGCGCCAGCAGTGATAGTAGACCGGACACTGAAGCTTTCTTT.

This chain uses TRBV7-9 with TRBJ1-2; tentatively, D is TRBD1 (5 bases). Germline CDR1 and CDR2: SEHNR and FQNEAQ (reference sequence). The germline V and J ends were trimmed by 5 bases and 8 bases, with 15 bases remaining between them. CDR3 length: 13 amino acids. The CDR3 nucleotides are TGTGCCAGCAGCAACGCAGGGTTTGAAGGCTACACCTTC. Residues: CASSNAGFEGYTF.

The chain employs TRBV7-9 and TRBJ1-3, with D perhaps matching TRBD1 (6 bases). CDR1 is SEHNR, CDR2 FQNEAQ, per germline (reference sequence). V was clipped by 4 bases and J by 8 bases, with 15 bases between them. This CDR3 contains 14 residues. The CDR3 DNA is TGTGCCAGCAGCTCGACGGATGCAGGGGACACCATATATTTT. This translates into CASSSTDAGDTIYF.

In its sample, this clonotype was seen many times. The CDR3 sequence: CSVEGEQGAAKNIQYF. CDR3 DNA sequence: TGCAGCGTTGAGGGAGAACAGGGGGCGGCCAAAAACATTCAGTACTTC. The rearrangement uses TRBV29-1 and TRBJ2-4; 9 bases match TRBD1. CDR1 is SQVTM, CDR2 ANQGSEA, per germline. The V gene end was trimmed by 3 bases and the J gene end by 1 base; junction bases not matched to a gene: 7. The CDR3 totals 16 residues.

The chain recombines TRBV3-1 with TRBJ2-7, with D possibly TRBD2 on 5 matching bases. Germline V CDR1 and CDR2: LGHDT, YNNKEL (reference sequence). CDR3 size: 14 residues. The ends were cut back, 1 base at V and 4 bases at J, with 11 bases in the middle. The DNA for the CDR3 is TGTGCCAGCAGCCAAGCCCCGAGGGAATACGAGCAGTACTTC. Translation: CASSQAPREYEQYF.

CDR3: CAWSRQGGYEQYF. CDR3 DNA: TGTGCCTGGAGCCGACAGGGGGGCTACGAGCAGTACTTC. This chain joins TRBV30 and TRBJ2-7; 9 positions match TRBD1. Germline CDR1 and CDR2: GTSNPN and SVGIG (reference sequence). CDR3 size: 13 residues. V shed 3 bases, J shed 3 bases, and the junction held 3 bases outside the gene matches.

The sample holds a few counts of this clonotype. The CDR3 DNA sequence: TGTGCCAGCAGTTTAACCCCTACAGCTAACTATGGCTACACCTTC. Residues: CASSLTPTANYGYTF. V gene TRBV28 combines with J gene TRBJ1-2; no clear D. The CDR3 length is 15 residues. CDR1 and CDR2 (germline): MDHEN, SYDVKM. V gave up 2 bases and J gave up 0 bases, with 10 bases separating them.

This clonotype was counted only a few times. The chain uses TRBV27 and TRBJ2-1, with TRBD1 as a possible D gene (6 bases). The CDR3 loop spans 15 amino acids. V lost 2 bases to trimming and J lost 4 bases, with 12 bases between them. Germline V gene data show CDR1 as MNHEY and CDR2 as SMNVEV (reference sequence). CDR3 sequence: CASSLQGHLYNEQFF. CDR3 DNA sequence: TGTGCCAGCAGTTTACAGGGACACCTATACAATGAGCAGTTCTTC.

The V and J genes are TRBV6-2 or TRBV6-3 and TRBJ1-2, with D possibly TRBD1 on 5 matching bases. Germline CDR1 MNHEY, CDR2 SVGEGT. This CDR3 has 15 amino acids. Trimming removed 5 bases at V and 6 bases at J, with 19 bases between. In DNA form, the CDR3 reads TGTGCCAGCAGTCATACCTTTAGACAGAGGGATGGCTACACCTTC. Protein: CASSHTFRQRDGYTF.

The rearrangement uses TRBV27 and TRBJ2-7; 11 positions match TRBD1. This CDR3 has 13 amino acids. The V segment lost 6 bases and the J segment 2 bases; nucleotides outside the gene matches: 0. CDR1 is MNHEY, CDR2 SMNVEV, per germline (reference sequence). The CDR3 reads CASRGQGAYEQYF. DNA for the CDR3: TGTGCCAGCAGGGGACAGGGGGCCTACGAGCAGTACTTC.

This clonotype was seen a handful of times. The gene calls are TRBV7-2 and TRBJ2-1; 11 bases are shared with TRBD2. Germline V gene lookup returns CDR1 SGHTA and CDR2 FQGNSA. The length of the CDR3 is 15 residues. Trimming removed 4 bases from V and 10 bases from J; junction bases left unmatched: 9. The CDR3 spells CASSSGTSGLREQFF. The CDR3 DNA follows: TGTGCCAGCAGCTCCGGGACTAGCGGATTGAGGGAGCAGTTCTTC.

The V call is TRBV7-9, the J call TRBJ2-2, with D unclear. This CDR3 region has 13 residues. In germline, CDR1 is SEHNR, CDR2 FQNEAQ (reference sequence). V lost 2 bases to trimming and J lost 6 bases, with 7 bases between them. CDR3 protein: CASSLLVAGELFF. Written as DNA, the CDR3 is TGTGCCAGCAGCTTACTAGTGGCCGGGGAGCTGTTTTTT.

In its sample, this clonotype was seen a few times. This sequence joins TRBV7-9 and TRBJ1-1; D ambiguous. V lost 4 bases and J 6 bases, leaving 12 bases between the germline ends. The CDR3 has 13 amino acids. In germline, CDR1 is SEHNR, CDR2 FQNEAQ (reference sequence). CDR3 in amino acids: CASSSPAAAEAFF. CDR3 bases: TGTGCCAGCAGCTCCCCGGCGGCCGCTGAAGCTTTCTTT. Complete variable domain (other parts from reference TRBV7-9 and TRBJ1-1): DTGVSQNPRHKITKRGQNVTFRCDPISEHNRLYWYRQTLGQGPEFLTYFQNEAQLEKSRLLSDRFSAERPKGSFSTLEIQRTEQGDSAMYLCASSSPAAAEAFFGQGTRLTVV.

In its sample, this clonotype was seen a few times. The CDR3 DNA reads TGTGCCAGCAGTAGGACGAGCTCCTACAATGAGCAGTTCTTC. This gives the protein CASSRTSSYNEQFF. The chain has TRBV27 and TRBJ2-1; D gene ambiguous. CDR3 size: 14 residues. V was cut by 5 bases and J by 0 bases, with 8 bases left in between. Germline CDR1 is MNHEY and CDR2 is SMNVEV (reference sequence).

V is TRBV7-3 and J is TRBJ2-1; tentative D call: TRBD2 (6 bases). CDR1 is SGHTA and CDR2 is FQGTGA in the germline V gene. This CDR3 region has 13 residues. Trimming took 5 bases from V and 3 from J, leaving 8 bases between them. The CDR3 loop reads CASSPGDYNEQFF. The DNA for the CDR3 is TGTGCCAGCAGCCCGGGGGACTACAATGAGCAGTTCTTC.

This rearrangement joins TRBV7-2 to TRBJ1-6; D perhaps matches TRBD1 (6 bases). Germline assignment: CDR1 SGHTA and CDR2 FQGNSA. V lost 4 bases, J lost 8 bases, and 18 bases lay in between. The CDR3 sequence is 16 residues long. In nucleotides, the CDR3 is TGTGCCAGCAGCTATCGGGGGGCAGCCAATGATTCACCCCTCCACTTT. Encoded protein: CASSYRGAANDSPLHF.

V and J are TRBV4-1 and TRBJ1-2; D gene ambiguous. V lost 1 base and J lost 4, with 10 bases in between. In germline, CDR1 is MGHRA, CDR2 YSYEKL. There are 14 residues in the CDR3. As DNA, the CDR3 is TGCGCCAGCAGCCAAGCCCCCGAGGGCTATGGCTACACCTTC. It codes for CASSQAPEGYGYTF.

The chain joins TRBV7-8 to TRBJ2-7, with TRBD1 matching over 9 bases. The V gene's germline CDR1 is SGHVS and CDR2 FQNEAQ. This CDR3 has 15 amino acids. The J segment lost 3 bases and the V segment lost 5 bases, leaving 8 bases of the junction unmatched. In nucleotides, the CDR3 is TGTGCCAGCAGCGGCGCCGGGACAGGGCTCTACGAGCAGTACTTC. This sequence encodes CASSGAGTGLYEQYF.

This clonotype was counted a few times. V is TRBV7-6 and J is TRBJ2-7; no definite D call. Germline loops: CDR1 SGHVS, CDR2 FNYEAQ. This CDR3 is built from 15 residues. With 0 bases removed from V and 5 bases from J, the gap between germline ends came to 14 bases. DNA of the CDR3: TGTGCCAGCAGCTTAGCTTATGGATTAACTGACGAGCAGTACTTC. This gives the protein CASSLAYGLTDEQYF.

The rearrangement links TRBV27 to TRBJ2-5; possible D gene TRBD2, 6 bases. CDR3 length: 13 amino acids. Trimming pared 8 bases from V and 2 bases from J, leaving 12 bases between. The germline gives CDR1 MNHEY, CDR2 SMNVEV (reference sequence). The CDR3, as DNA: TGTGCCAGCGGAGGAAGCGGGCAAGAGACCCAGTACTTC. This sequence encodes CASGGSGQETQYF.

The chain carries TRBV12-3 or TRBV12-4 and TRBJ1-2, with D perhaps matching TRBD1 (5 bases). V gave up 6 bases and J gave up 2 bases, with 22 bases separating them. This CDR3 is built from 17 residues. CDR3 DNA sequence: TGTGCCAGCAGCCCCGCAAGGGGAGGGTTCGAAAACTATGGCTACACCTTC. This codes for CASSPARGGFENYGYTF.

The chain combines TRBV7-3 with TRBJ1-1; tentatively, D is TRBD1 (6 bases). Trimming removed 6 bases at V and 2 bases at J, with 16 bases between. There are 15 residues in the CDR3. Per the germline V gene, CDR1 is SGHTA and CDR2 is FQGTGA. CDR3 DNA: TGTGCCAGCAGGGCGGGGGCCAACCCTAACACTGAAGCTTTCTTT. Translated, it gives CASRAGANPNTEAFF.

A few counts support this clonotype. The chain employs TRBV27 and TRBJ2-1, with 14 bases fitting TRBD2. CDR3 size: 16 residues. With V trimmed by 5 bases and J by 10 bases, 10 bases remained unmatched. Germline-derived CDR1 and CDR2 are MNHEY and SMNVEV (reference sequence). CDR3 sequence (DNA): TGTGCCAGCAGTGCGCCCGGGACTAGCGGGAGCTGGGAGCAGTTCTTC. Its protein is CASSAPGTSGSWEQFF.

There are a few counts of this clonotype. V usage is TRBV12-5 and J usage is TRBJ1-2; D gene ambiguous. Germline-derived CDR1 and CDR2 are LGHNT and FRNRAP. This CDR3 is built from 13 residues. V was cut by 2 bases and J by 4 bases, with 8 bases left in between. In DNA, the CDR3 is TGTGCTAGTGGTTTGACGGGTATCTATGGCTACACCTTC. Its translation: CASGLTGIYGYTF.

This clonotype appeared a single time. This chain links TRBV7-3 with TRBJ2-1, with D unclear. Germline CDR1 and CDR2: SGHTA and FQGTGA. CDR3 size: 13 residues. V lost 1 base, J lost 8 bases, and 9 bases lay in between. The CDR3 nucleotides are TGTGCCAGCAGCTTAATCAATGGGGATGAGCAGTTCTTC. It yields the protein CASSLINGDEQFF. Supplemented by reference TRBV7-3 and TRBJ2-1, the full variable domain reads GAGVSQTPSNKVTEKGKYVELRCDPISGHTALYWYRQSLGQGPEFLIYFQGTGAADDSGLPNDRFFAVRPEGSVSTLKIQRTERGDSAVYLCASSLINGDEQFFGPGTRLTVL.

This chain connects TRBV7-8 to TRBJ2-7, with 7 positions matching TRBD2. Trimming removed 5 bases from V and 7 bases from J; junction bases left unmatched: 17. CDR3 size: 16 residues. Germline V lookup: CDR1 SGHVS, CDR2 FQNEAQ. CDR3 in DNA: TGTGCCAGCAGCGCCTCCGACTACGGGAGGTTTTATGAGCAGTACTTC. Amino acid sequence: CASSASDYGRFYEQYF.

J is TRBJ1-5 and V is TRBV7-8; no firm D call. Per germline, CDR1 SGHVS and CDR2 FQNEAQ. The CDR3 length is 16 residues. V lost 5 bases and J lost 0, with 14 bases in between. The DNA for the CDR3 is TGTGCCAGCAGCGTTTTCGTCAGCCGTAGCAATCAGCCCCAGCATTTT. Protein: CASSVFVSRSNQPQHF.